Following are 24 T cell receptor beta chains from one sample sequenced in a study of post-analysis software for immune sequencing data. General study points: Controls showed lower frequencies than patients for five or six TRBV segments, and TRBV5-6, TRBV5-1 and TRBV20-1 were among these.

Each TCR beta cDNA library carried unique molecular identifiers. TCRdb processed the PCR reads anew with MiXCR; each CDR3 protein has one entry. The table records roughly 580,000 distinct CDR3 sequences, about 40% of them present only once. Their antigen targets remain unknown. The sequenced sample was blood. The origin of the receptors is a girl between 5 and 17 years old with multiple sclerosis.

The chain joins TRBV5-5 to TRBJ2-4; the D gene is possibly TRBD2 (5 bases). The CDR3 is 15 residues long. Germline V gene sequence: CDR1 SGHKS, CDR2 YYEKEE (reference sequence). The germline V and J ends were trimmed by 4 bases and 8 bases, with 19 bases remaining between them. CDR3 region: CASSLGGSTKDIQYF. DNA of the CDR3: TGTGCCAGCAGCCTCGGCGGGTCTACAAAGGACATTCAGTACTTC.

The V gene is TRBV29-1, the J gene TRBJ1-3; D not resolved. V shed 2 bases and J shed 7 bases, with 6 bases lying between them. CDR1 SQVTM and CDR2 ANQGSEA come from the germline V gene. CDR3 length: 11 residues. The CDR3 loop is CSVELGNTIYF. The CDR3 DNA reads as TGCAGCGTTGAACTGGGGAACACCATATATTTT.

The chain links TRBV12-3 or TRBV12-4 to TRBJ1-6; 7 positions agree with TRBD1. The CDR3 is 17 amino acids. V dropped 5 bases and J dropped 0; count of bases not matched to a gene: 7. CDR3 in amino acids: CASSPSGGSSYNSPLHF. The CDR3 DNA reads TGTGCCAGCAGTCCTTCAGGGGGGAGCTCCTATAATTCACCCCTCCACTTT.

This clonotype was seen at least ten times. The CDR3 region is CASSWTVHEQYF. CDR3 in DNA: TGTGCCAGCAGTTGGACAGTCCACGAGCAGTACTTC. The chain is built from TRBV6-2 or TRBV6-3 and TRBJ2-7, with D possibly matching TRBD1 (6 bases). Germline CDR1 is MNHEY and CDR2 is SVGEGT. The CDR3 totals 12 residues. The V end lost 4 bases, the J end lost 5 bases, and 9 bases lay between the germline ends.

The chain has TRBV7-8 and TRBJ2-7; TRBD1 aligns across 8 bases. CDR1 SGHVS and CDR2 FQNEAQ come from the germline V gene. This CDR3 has 15 amino acids. Trimming removed 4 bases from V and 2 bases from J; junction bases left unmatched: 7. Here the CDR3 reads CASSSLQGETYEQYF. As DNA, the CDR3 is TGTGCCAGCAGCTCGCTACAGGGGGAGACCTACGAGCAGTACTTC.

This clonotype was found a few times. The chain uses TRBV7-4 and TRBJ2-5; possible D gene TRBD2, 5 bases. CDR3 size: 15 residues. CDR1 and CDR2 from the germline V gene are SGHVT and SQSDAQ. Trimming left V 2 bases short and J 1 base short, with 11 bases between. The CDR3 nucleotides read TGTGCCAGCAGCTTAATTTTCGGGGTCCAAGAGACCCAGTACTTC. Protein: CASSLIFGVQETQYF.

Only a few counts were recorded for this clonotype. The chain couples TRBV5-1 to TRBJ2-1; 8 positions agree with TRBD1. Germline assignment: CDR1 SGHRS and CDR2 YFSETQ. The CDR3 covers 14 residues. V shed 2 bases and J 8 bases; nucleotides not matched to a gene: 6. The CDR3 DNA reads as TGCGCCAGCAGCTTCCGGACAGGGCGGGATGAGCAGTTCTTC. As protein: CASSFRTGRDEQFF.

This clonotype showed up just once. The rearrangement links TRBV7-6 to TRBJ1-1; D is ambiguous. Germline V lookup: CDR1 SGHVS, CDR2 FNYEAQ. The CDR3 runs to 15 residues. The germline V and J ends were trimmed by 5 bases and 1 base, with 14 bases remaining between them. The CDR3: CASSKKADPNTEAFF. In DNA form, the CDR3 reads TGTGCCAGCAGCAAGAAGGCAGACCCGAACACTGAAGCTTTCTTT.

CDR3 protein: CASRPGQGARNTEAFF. The CDR3 bases are TGCGCCAGCAGACCCGGGCAGGGGGCCCGAAACACTGAAGCTTTCTTT. The V and J genes are TRBV5-1 and TRBJ1-1, with 8 bases lining up with TRBD1. The CDR3 has 16 residues. V lost 5 bases and J lost 2; bases outside the gene matches: 11. Germline CDR1 reads SGHRS; CDR2 reads YFSETQ.

This chain connects TRBV20-1 to TRBJ2-1, with D hard to call. Trimming removed 1 base at V and 10 bases at J, with 5 bases between. This CDR3 is 10 amino acids long. Germline assignment: CDR1 DFQATT and CDR2 SNEGSKA (reference sequence). This CDR3 reads CSARVREQFF. The CDR3 DNA reads TGCAGTGCTAGAGTTCGGGAGCAGTTCTTC.

This clonotype was seen just once. V is TRBV7-9 and J is TRBJ1-1, with 8 nucleotides matching TRBD1. Germline V gene data show CDR1 as SEHNR and CDR2 as FQNEAQ (reference sequence). Germline trimming cut 5 bases from V and 1 base from J; bases unmatched to any gene: 12. The CDR3 consists of 17 residues. The DNA for the CDR3 is TGTGCCAGCAGCCCCCGTGGCAGGGGGCAGGCGAACACTGAAGCTTTCTTT. Protein product: CASSPRGRGQANTEAFF.

The V and J genes are TRBV6-5 and TRBJ2-7; TRBD2 matches at 7 bases. With V trimmed by 2 bases and J by 4 bases, 11 bases remained unmatched. The germline CDR1 and CDR2 sequences are MNHEY and SVGAGI. The CDR3 consists of 16 residues. CDR3 DNA: TGTGCCAGCAGTTACAAGGCGGGAGCCACCGCATACGAGCAGTACTTC. Amino acids: CASSYKAGATAYEQYF.

The rearrangement links TRBV20-1 to TRBJ2-1; no clear D gene. Germline V gene lookup returns CDR1 DFQATT and CDR2 SNEGSKA (reference sequence). The V gene lost 7 bases and the J gene lost 0 bases, with 13 bases spanning the gap. The CDR3 loop spans 14 amino acids. CDR3 DNA sequence: TGCAGTGTCTTCGGTTCGAGCTCCTACAATGAGCAGTTCTTC. Its protein is CSVFGSSSYNEQFF.

The gene calls are TRBV5-1 and TRBJ1-1; unclear D gene. This CDR3 spans 15 amino acids. CDR1 SGHRS and CDR2 YFSETQ come from the germline V gene. The germline V and J ends were trimmed by 0 bases and 0 bases, with 9 bases remaining between them. The CDR3 loop is CASSLAAGMNTEAFF. The DNA for the CDR3 is TGCGCCAGCAGCTTGGCAGCAGGTATGAACACTGAAGCTTTCTTT.

Comments on this clonotype: The germline gene is not matched at one end of the junction; a read error may be the cause. The V gene is TRBV18, the J gene TRBJ2-7; possibly TRBD1 or TRBD2 for D (6 bases each). Germline V CDR1 and CDR2: KGHSH, LQKENI. This CDR3 spans 16 amino acids. CDR3 loop: CASSPQGGMANYEQYF. The DNA for the CDR3 is TGTGCCAGCTCACCACAAGGGGGGATGGCGAACTACGAGCAGTACTTT.

V gene TRBV3-1 combines with J gene TRBJ2-5, with 9 bases fitting TRBD2. V lost 0 bases and J lost 0; bases outside the gene matches: 11. The CDR3 length is 19 residues. Germline V lookup: CDR1 LGHDT, CDR2 YNNKEL (reference sequence). CDR3 in amino acids: CASSQDGVAGAPYQETQYF. In nucleotides, the CDR3 is TGTGCCAGCAGCCAAGATGGAGTAGCGGGGGCCCCGTACCAAGAGACCCAGTACTTC.

Notes on this clonotype: One end of the junction varies from germline; a read error may be responsible. V and J are TRBV9 and TRBJ1-6; weak D call: TRBD1 (6 bases). CDR3 length equals 17 residues. Per germline, CDR1 SGDLS and CDR2 YYNGEE. CDR3 nucleotide sequence: TGTGCCAGCAGCGTAGCAGTGTTGGGGGCAAGGAATTCACCCCCCCACTTT. Protein product: CASSVAVLGARNSPPHF.

The gene calls are TRBV6-5 and TRBJ2-7, with D perhaps matching TRBD1 (5 bases). Germline loops: CDR1 MNHEY, CDR2 SVGAGI. With 3 bases removed from V and 3 bases from J, the gap between germline ends came to 18 bases. The CDR3 contains 16 residues. Written as DNA, the CDR3 is TGTGCCAGCAGTTATACCAGGGTTTCCCTTTACTACGAGCAGTACTTC. It yields the protein CASSYTRVSLYYEQYF.

The chain links TRBV7-2 to TRBJ2-5; 7 bases are a match to TRBD2. CDR3 length equals 13 residues. Trimming cost V 5 bases and J 7 bases; bases outside gene matches: 7. Germline V gene lookup returns CDR1 SGHTA and CDR2 FQGNSA. CDR3 residues: CASSLGLEATQYF. CDR3 DNA: TGTGCCAGCAGCCTCGGACTAGAGGCGACCCAGTACTTC.

Concerning this clonotype itself: At one of its ends the junction is not consistent with the germline gene, which may arise from a read error. This sequence joins TRBV7-2 and TRBJ2-7, with D perhaps assigned TRBD1 or TRBD2 (6 bases each). The CDR3 runs to 15 residues. Germline-derived CDR1 and CDR2 are SGHTA and FQGNSA. The CDR3: CANSLVGGGTYEQYF. The CDR3 nucleotides read TGTGCCAACAGCTTAGTTGGAGGGGGAACCTACGAGCAGTACTTC.

This clonotype was detected only once. The V call is TRBV3-1, the J call TRBJ1-1; D gene ambiguous. V dropped 3 bases and J dropped 1 base, with 9 bases sitting between them. This CDR3 comprises 14 residues. Germline V gives CDR1 LGHDT, CDR2 YNNKEL (reference sequence). The CDR3 region is CASSHRAENTEAFF. The CDR3, as DNA: TGTGCCAGCAGCCACCGGGCCGAGAACACTGAAGCTTTCTTT.

CDR3 in DNA: TGCGCCAGCAGCCAAGGGTATGGGGCTAGCGGCTCCTACGAGCAGTACTTC. This codes for CASSQGYGASGSYEQYF. The gene calls are TRBV4-1 and TRBJ2-7; 7 nucleotides agree with TRBD2. The J segment lost 0 bases and the V segment lost 1 base, leaving 9 bases of the junction unmatched. The CDR3 covers 17 residues. CDR1 MGHRA and CDR2 YSYEKL come from the germline V gene.

A few counts support this clonotype. V is TRBV12-3 or TRBV12-4 and J is TRBJ2-7; D tentatively fits TRBD1 or TRBD2 (5 bases each). With 6 bases removed from V and 0 bases from J, the gap between germline ends came to 12 bases. The CDR3 is 14 amino acids. This CDR3 is CASSSWGSSYEQYF. The CDR3, as DNA: TGTGCCAGCAGCTCCTGGGGGAGCTCCTACGAGCAGTACTTC.

This clonotype was counted a few times. The J gene is TRBJ2-1, the V gene TRBV7-2; 9 bases line up with TRBD2. V was clipped by 2 bases and J by 4 bases; unmatched bases: 6. Germline V gene lookup returns CDR1 SGHTA and CDR2 FQGNSA. The CDR3 runs to 16 residues. The CDR3 is CASSLLGSGSYNEQFF. The CDR3 DNA reads TGTGCCAGCAGCTTATTAGGTAGCGGGAGTTACAATGAGCAGTTCTTC. The full variable domain, rest sourced from reference TRBV7-2 and TRBJ2-1, is GAGVSQSPSNKVTEKGKDVELRCDPISGHTALYWYRQSLGQGLEFLIYFQGNSAPDKSGLPSDRFSAERTGGSVSTLTIQRTQQEDSAVYLCASSLLGSGSYNEQFFGPGTRLTVL.